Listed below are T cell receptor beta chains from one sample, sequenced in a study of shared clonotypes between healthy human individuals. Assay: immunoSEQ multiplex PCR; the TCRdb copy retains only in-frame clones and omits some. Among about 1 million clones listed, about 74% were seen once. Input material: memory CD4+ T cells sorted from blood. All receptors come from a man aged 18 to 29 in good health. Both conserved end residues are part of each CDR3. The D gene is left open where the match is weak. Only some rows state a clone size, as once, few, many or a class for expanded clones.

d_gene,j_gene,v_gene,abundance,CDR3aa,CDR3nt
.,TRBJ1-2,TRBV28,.,CASSLGGPTNYGYTF,TGTGCCAGCAGTTTAGGGGGGCCAACCAACTATGGCTACACCTTC
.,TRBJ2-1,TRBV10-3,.,CAIKAGNVVNEQFF,TGTGCCATCAAAGCAGGGAATGTGGTGAATGAGCAGTTCTTC
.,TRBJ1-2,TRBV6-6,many,CASNPTGQSAYGYTF,TGTGCCAGCAATCCAACAGGGCAATCCGCCTATGGCTACACCTTC
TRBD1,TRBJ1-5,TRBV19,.,CASRNTGGSNQPQHF,TGTGCCAGTAGAAATACAGGGGGCTCGAATCAGCCCCAGCATTTT
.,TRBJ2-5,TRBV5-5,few,CASSFRGETQYF,TGTGCCAGCAGCTTCAGGGGAGAGACCCAGTACTTC
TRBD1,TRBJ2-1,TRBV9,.,CASSSTGTEYNEQFF,TGTGCCAGCAGCTCTACCGGGACAGAATACAATGAGCAGTTCTTC
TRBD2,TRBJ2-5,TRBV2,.,CASNPTSGQETQYF,TGTGCCAGCAATCCGACTAGCGGTCAAGAGACCCAGTACTTC
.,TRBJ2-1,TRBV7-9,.,CASSLTSLGAYNEQFF,TGTGCCAGCAGCTTAACGTCGCTAGGGGCCTACAATGAGCAGTTCTTC
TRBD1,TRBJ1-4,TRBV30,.,CAWSLGDRGNEKLFF,TGTGCCTGGAGTCTCGGGGACAGGGGTAATGAAAAACTGTTTTTT
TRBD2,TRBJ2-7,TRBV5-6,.,CASSLGAGGFGYEQYF,TGCGCCAGCAGCTTGGGAGCGGGAGGGTTCGGCTACGAGCAGTACTTC
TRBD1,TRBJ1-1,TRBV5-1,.,CASSLVGRGPGVNTEAFF,TGCGCCAGCAGCTTGGTTGGTAGGGGGCCAGGGGTGAACACTGAAGCTTTCTTT
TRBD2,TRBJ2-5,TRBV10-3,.,CAISGAAGLQETQYF,TGTGCCATCAGTGGGGCAGCGGGGCTCCAAGAGACCCAGTACTTC
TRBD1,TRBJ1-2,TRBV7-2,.,CASSHRTGGAYGYTF,TGTGCCAGCAGCCACCGGACAGGGGGCGCATATGGCTACACCTTC
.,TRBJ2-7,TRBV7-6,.,CASSLVSDRGLSHEQYF,TGTGCCAGCAGCTTAGTCAGTGACCGGGGACTGTCCCACGAGCAGTACTTC
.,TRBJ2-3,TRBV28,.,CASSPLSRGRTDTQYF,TGTGCCAGCAGTCCTTTATCCCGGGGGCGCACAGATACGCAGTATTTT
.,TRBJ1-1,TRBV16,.,CASRQKGEWAFF,TGTGCCAGCAGACAAAAAGGAGAGTGGGCTTTCTTT
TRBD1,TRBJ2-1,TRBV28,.,CASSLEGTGNNEQFF,TGTGCCAGCAGTTTGGAAGGGACAGGCAACAATGAGCAGTTCTTC
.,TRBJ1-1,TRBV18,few,CASSPPGQPNTEAFF,TGTGCCAGCTCACCACCTGGGCAGCCGAACACTGAAGCTTTCTTT
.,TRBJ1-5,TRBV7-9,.,CASSLMGATNQPQHF,TGTGCCAGCAGCTTGATGGGGGCTACCAATCAGCCCCAGCATTTT
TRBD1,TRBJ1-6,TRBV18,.,CASSQRQGLDSPLHF,TGTGCCAGCTCACAAAGACAGGGTTTAGATTCACCCCTCCACTTT
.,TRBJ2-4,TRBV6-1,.,CASSEERGNHQYF,TGTGCCAGCAGTGAAGAAAGAGGGAACCATCAGTACTTC
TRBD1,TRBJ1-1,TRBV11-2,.,CASSLATGLTEAFF,TGTGCCAGCAGCTTGGCGACAGGGCTCACTGAAGCTTTCTTT
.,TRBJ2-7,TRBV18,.,CASSPGPTSNYEQYF,TGTGCCAGCTCACCCGGGCCAACTAGCAACTACGAGCAGTACTTC
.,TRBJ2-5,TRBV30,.,CAWSVQPTQETQYF,TGTGCCTGGAGCGTACAACCCACGCAAGAGACCCAGTACTTC
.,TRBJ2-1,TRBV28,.,CGSQTPAPGEQFF,TGTGGCTCGCAGACCCCCGCCCCGGGTGAGCAGTTCTTC
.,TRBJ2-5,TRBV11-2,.,CASSASGAGETQYF,TGTGCCAGCAGCGCATCAGGGGCGGGAGAGACCCAGTACTTC
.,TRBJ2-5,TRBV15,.,CATSRVNGGWETQYF,TGTGCCACCAGCAGGGTTAATGGGGGTTGGGAGACCCAGTACTTC
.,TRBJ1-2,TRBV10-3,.,CAITSDLTSYGYTF,TGTGCCATCACTTCGGACCTGACAAGCTATGGCTACACCTTC
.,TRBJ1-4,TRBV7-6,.,CASSGHPGNEKLFF,TGTGCCAGCAGCGGACATCCGGGTAATGAAAAACTGTTTTTT